The rows below give T cell receptor beta chains drawn from one sample of a study of shared clonotypes between healthy human individuals. The repertoire was sequenced with immunoSEQ multiplex PCR; TCRdb's copy has only in-frame clones and lacks some. The top ten hold 1.5% to 2% of the sample, which has about 2.2 million clones, 90% to 95% seen once. The specimen was naive CD8+ T cells from PBMCs. Source of these receptors: a young man in good health. Some clones in this sample may be carry-over from other donors' samples. Both conserved end residues are part of each CDR3. The D gene is left open where the match is weak. Clone sizes are given selectively: once, few, many, or a class where the clone is expanded.

clone_size j_call d_call cdr3_length v_call cdr3_aa cdr3_nt
NA TRBJ2-2 TRBD2 16 TRBV27 CASSLSGAGGVGELFF TGTGCCAGCAGTTTATCTGGAGCGGGAGGGGTCGGGGAGCTGTTTTTT
NA TRBJ2-7 NA 15 TRBV27 CASSFLRASSYEQYF TGTGCCAGCAGTTTCCTCAGGGCGAGCTCCTACGAGCAGTACTTC
NA TRBJ2-5 NA 17 TRBV11-2 CASSLVLGPLGGETQYF TGTGCCAGCAGCTTAGTTTTGGGCCCCCTCGGAGGAGAGACCCAGTACTTC
NA TRBJ1-4 TRBD1 16 TRBV10-2 CASRGDSGATNEKLFF TGCGCCAGCAGAGGGGACAGCGGAGCAACTAATGAAAAACTGTTTTTT
NA TRBJ2-1 NA 16 TRBV27 CASSLFAGSSYNEQFF TGTGCCAGCAGTTTATTCGCGGGGAGCTCCTACAATGAGCAGTTCTTC
NA TRBJ2-7 TRBD2 13 TRBV7-6 CASTLGGGGEQYF TGTGCCAGCACCCTCGGGGGGGGCGGCGAGCAGTACTTC
NA TRBJ2-7 TRBD1 13 TRBV19 CASRETGTYEQYF TGTGCCAGTAGGGAGACAGGGACCTACGAGCAGTACTTC
NA TRBJ2-7 TRBD1 15 TRBV5-1 CASSLRTGGTYEQYF TGCGCCAGCAGCTTAAGGACAGGGGGAACCTACGAGCAGTACTTC
NA TRBJ1-5 TRBD1 16 TRBV28 CASSPGTGYSNQPQHF TGTGCCAGCAGTCCGGGGACAGGGTATAGCAATCAGCCCCAGCATTTT
NA TRBJ2-7 TRBD2 16 TRBV29-1 CSVVVVPSGRYYEQYF TGCAGCGTTGTTGTTGTGCCTAGCGGACGATACTACGAGCAGTACTTC
NA TRBJ2-7 NA 13 TRBV5-5 CASSLRGDDEQYF TGTGCCAGCAGCTTAAGGGGGGACGACGAGCAGTACTTC
NA TRBJ1-5 TRBD1 13 TRBV28 CASSFRGHQPQHF TGTGCCAGCAGTTTTAGGGGGCATCAGCCCCAGCATTTT
NA TRBJ1-2 NA 14 TRBV27 CATKPVTANYGYTF TGTGCCACCAAACCGGTGACAGCCAACTATGGCTACACCTTC
NA TRBJ1-2 NA 13 TRBV18 CASSPPFGGGYTF TGTGCCAGCTCACCTCCTTTCGGTGGTGGCTACACCTTC
NA TRBJ2-3 NA 13 TRBV7-9 CASSLVESDTQYF TGTGCCAGCAGCTTAGTAGAATCAGATACGCAGTATTTT
NA TRBJ2-3 TRBD2 17 TRBV11-2 CASSLSTSGRGTDTQYF TGTGCCAGCAGCTTATCGACTAGCGGGAGGGGCACAGATACGCAGTATTTT
few TRBJ2-1 NA 12 TRBV28 CASSLGRNEQFF TGTGCCAGCAGTCTTGGGAGGAATGAGCAGTTCTTC
NA TRBJ2-5 NA 16 TRBV13 CASSLRLEGFQETQYF TGTGCCAGCAGCCTTCGACTAGAAGGTTTTCAAGAGACCCAGTACTTC
NA TRBJ2-5 NA 14 TRBV7-2 CASSFRQFQETQYF TGTGCCAGCAGCTTTCGACAGTTTCAAGAGACCCAGTACTTC
NA TRBJ1-4 NA 13 TRBV11-2 CASSLAIAEKLFF TGTGCCAGCAGCTTAGCAATAGCAGAAAAACTGTTTTTT
NA TRBJ1-1 NA 11 TRBV5-8 CASSLVAEAFF TGTGCCAGCAGCTTGGTCGCTGAAGCTTTCTTT
once TRBJ2-1 NA 15 TRBV28 CASRPLAFSYNEQFF TGTGCCAGCAGACCGCTAGCGTTTTCCTACAATGAGCAGTTCTTC
NA TRBJ1-4 NA 19 TRBV7-9 CASSSRPRSRHAKWEKLFF TGTGCCAGCAGCTCTAGACCCCGTTCCCGACACGCCAAATGGGAAAAACTGTTTTTT
NA TRBJ2-5 NA 14 TRBV9 CASSARESQETQYF TGTGCCAGCAGCGCGAGGGAGAGTCAAGAGACCCAGTACTTC
NA TRBJ1-1 NA 13 TRBV9 CASSEVRDTEAFF TGTGCCAGCAGCGAAGTCAGGGACACTGAAGCTTTCTTT
NA TRBJ2-1 NA 18 TRBV9 CASSVGGRGGAGTMSMFF TGTGCCAGCAGCGTAGGTGGGAGGGGCGGGGCAGGGACAATGAGCATGTTCTTC
NA TRBJ2-5 TRBD2 16 TRBV10-2 CASSESRAGVQDTQYF TGCGCCAGCAGTGAGTCTCGCGCGGGAGTACAGGATACCCAGTACTTC
NA TRBJ1-1 NA 15 TRBV4-1 CASSHQPDRNTEAFF TGCGCCAGCAGCCATCAACCGGACAGGAACACTGAAGCTTTCTTT
NA TRBJ2-1 NA 14 TRBV27 CASSPFVGYNEQFF TGTGCCAGCAGTCCCTTCGTGGGATACAATGAGCAGTTCTTC